The table lists the clone carrying this T cell receptor (beta chain) with a few counts. Antigen: not known. The data derive from a study of cytomegalovirus exposure and HLA in healthy donors. The method was immunoSEQ multiplex PCR; TCRdb's version includes in-frame clones alone and lacks a portion of them. Of 260,000 or so clones listed, less than 95% were seen once; the top ten hold under 4%. General study findings and limits: Overall, roughly 170 TCR beta chains were annotated as cytomegalovirus-associated. Many donors carried some public TCRs, although rarity characterized most TCR sequences. The authors confirmed in vitro that a few CMV-associated chains were specific for CMV antigens.

CDR1 and CDR2 from the germline V gene are SGDLS and YYNGEE. The CDR3 sequence is 13 residues long. The J segment lost 4 bases and the V segment lost 3 bases, leaving 3 bases of the junction unmatched. The receptor comes from a woman in her twenties or thirties in good health and CMV-seronegative. The chain uses TRBV9 and TRBJ1-2; 7 bases agree with TRBD1. The source material was PBMCs. The CDR3 coding sequence is TGTGCCAGCAGCGCCGGGACAGCCTATGGCTACACCTTC. Translation gives CASSAGTAYGYTF.